This T cell receptor (beta chain) was documented in a study of blood T cell repertoires in COVID-19. As regards this clone: Other DNA sequences from this sample encode an identical CDR3 as well.

The CDR3 consists of 13 residues. The germline V gene encodes CDR1 SGHTA and CDR2 FQGNSA. V was cut by 2 bases and J by 1 base, with 5 bases left in between. Here immunoSEQ multiplex PCR was the method, and the copy in TCRdb shows in-frame clones only, minus some. Among about 89,000 clones listed, about three quarters were seen once. The chain combines TRBV7-2 with TRBJ1-2; TRBD1 might be the D (5 bases). The sequence derives from a human donor in a cohort sampled during active COVID-19. Source material: peripheral blood. The CDR3 region has the DNA TGTGCCAGCAGCTTAAGGGGTAACTATGGCTACACCTTC. Translating gives CASSLRGNYGYTF.